A selection of T cell receptor beta chains follows, all from one sample in a study of immune evolution from preneoplasia to lung adenocarcinoma. Data came from immunoSEQ multiplex PCR; TCRdb stores just in-frame clones and leaves some out. The profile shows approximately 6,100 clones, over 65% of them singletons. Sequenced input: FFPE lung adenocarcinoma in situ tissue. These receptors were collected from a person aged 55-85 years with lung adenocarcinoma. Each CDR3 is given with its conserved first and last residue. Each record gives: CDR3 length, D gene, V gene, J gene, clone size, CDR3 DNA, CDR3 protein. A D gene is named only where the DNA matches it firmly. Expanded clones get a size class; other rows say once, few or many, or leave the size out.

>14|TRBD1|TRBV7-3|TRBJ2-2|.
TGTGCCAGCAGCCCTACCCGGGACAGCGGGGAGCTGTTTTTT
CASSPTRDSGELFF
>15|.|TRBV7-9|TRBJ1-2|.
TGTGCCAGCAGCTCCTCCGACAATCTCCTCTATGGCTACACCTTC
CASSSSDNLLYGYTF
>12|.|TRBV11-3|TRBJ2-5|.
TGTGCCAGCAGCTTAGGGCGGGAGACCCAGTACTTC
CASSLGRETQYF
>12|.|TRBV9|TRBJ1-6|once
TGTGCCAGCAGCGTATTGGGGTCACCCCTCCACTTT
CASSVLGSPLHF
>16|.|TRBV28|TRBJ1-5|.
TGTGCCAGCAGTCCGCCCCCCAGGGAAGGGGATCAGCCCCAGCATTTT
CASSPPPREGDQPQHF
>11|.|TRBV7-9|TRBJ2-1|few
TGTGCCAGCAGCTTCTTAGGCGAGCAGTTCTTC
CASSFLGEQFF
>15|.|TRBV4-2|TRBJ2-1|.
TGTGCCAGCAGCCAAGATAGGCCGTCCTACAATGAGCAGTTCTTC
CASSQDRPSYNEQFF
>13|TRBD1|TRBV6-6|TRBJ1-6|.
TGTGCCAGCAGGATCCGGGACAGTTCACCCCTCCACTTT
CASRIRDSSPLHF
>13|TRBD1|TRBV7-3|TRBJ1-2|once
TGTGCCAGCAGCCCCGGGACAGGCTATGGCTACACCTTC
CASSPGTGYGYTF
>15|.|TRBV18|TRBJ1-1|.
TGTGCCAGCTCACCACGGGCAGGTAGGGGCACTGAAGCTTTCTTT
CASSPRAGRGTEAFF
>13|TRBD1|TRBV2|TRBJ1-2|.
TGTGCCAGCAGGAGGGACAGTAGCTACGGCTACACCTTC
CASRRDSSYGYTF
>17|TRBD2|TRBV6-1|TRBJ2-1|.
TGTGCCAGCAGTGAAGCCCTAGCGGCGAGCTCCTACAATGAGCAGTTCTTC
CASSEALAASSYNEQFF
>14|TRBD1|TRBV6-1|TRBJ2-7|.
TGTGCCAGCAGTGAACCGGGACAGGTCTACGAGCAGTACTTC
CASSEPGQVYEQYF
>17|.|TRBV2|TRBJ2-7|few
TGTGCCAGCAGCCCCCCCCCGGTGCGGGGGCTCACCTACGAGCAGTACTTC
CASSPPPVRGLTYEQYF
>15|TRBD1|TRBV7-2|TRBJ1-4|.
TGTGCCAGCAGCCCACAGGGGACAACTAATGAAAAACTGTTTTTT
CASSPQGTTNEKLFF
>14|.|TRBV9|TRBJ1-1|.
TGTGCCAGCAGCGTAGACTGGATGAACACTGAAGCTTTCTTT
CASSVDWMNTEAFF
>13|.|TRBV6-6|TRBJ2-7|few
TGTGCCAGCAGTAACAACCAGGGCTACGAGCAGTACTTC
CASSNNQGYEQYF
>16|TRBD1|TRBV4-1|TRBJ1-6|.
TGCGCCAGCAGCCAAGCCACGGACAGGGCTGATTCACCCCTCCACTTT
CASSQATDRADSPLHF
>14|TRBD1|TRBV7-6|TRBJ2-1|.
TGTGCCAGCAGCTCCGGACAGGGCGGAAATGAGCAGTTCTTC
CASSSGQGGNEQFF
>14|.|TRBV10-3|TRBJ2-7|few
TGTGCCATCAGTGAAGGTGGGGGGTCCTACGAGCAGTACTTC
CAISEGGGSYEQYF
>16|.|TRBV5-4|TRBJ2-2|few
TGTGCCAGCAGCTTGGGGGGCAGGGGAAAGGCCGGGGAGCTGTTTTTT
CASSLGGRGKAGELFF
>15|.|TRBV6-4|TRBJ2-7|.
TGTGCCAGCAGTCATCAGAACCGGCACTCCTACGAGCAGTACTTC
CASSHQNRHSYEQYF
>15|.|TRBV2|TRBJ2-3|.
TGTGCCACTATACTTAGCCGTCCTAGCACAGATACGCAGTATTTT
CATILSRPSTDTQYF